Listed below are T cell receptor beta chains from one sample, sequenced in a study of T cell repertoires in cytomegalovirus infection. TCRdb processed the reads anew with MiXCR; each CDR3 protein has one entry. The sample gives 360,000 or so distinct CDR3 sequences, about 35% of which show up once; roughly 14% is in the top ten. Antigens of these TCRs are unknown. The material sequenced was cultured PBMCs, taken from culture after CMV antigen stimulation. These receptor sequences come from a human donor in good health (CMV status not recorded). Some clones in this sample may be carry-over from other donors' samples. CDR3s include the opening cysteine and the closing phenylalanine or tryptophan. D genes are given only for firm matches. Rows may omit the clone size; those that give it use once, few, many or a size class.

D | J | V | size | DNA | CDR3
TRBD2 | TRBJ2-1 | TRBV7-2 | . | TGTGCCAGCAGCTCATTGGGACTAGCCGGAGGGCCAATTAATGAGCAGTTCTTC | CASSSLGLAGGPINEQFF
TRBD1 | TRBJ2-3 | TRBV27 | few | TGTGCCACATCGTGGACAGGGGGCACAGATACGCAGTATTTT | CATSWTGGTDTQYF
. | TRBJ1-4 | TRBV30 | . | TGTGCCTGGAGCCTCAGGGACATCCGTGAAAAACTGTTTTTT | CAWSLRDIREKLFF
. | TRBJ1-5 | TRBV7-2 | many | TGTGCCAGCAGCTTAGATCCAGGGAATATCATACCCCAGCATTTT | CASSLDPGNIIPQHF
. | TRBJ1-2 | TRBV27 | few | TGTGCCAGCAGCCTTAAGATTGGGGTTAACTATGGCTACACCTTC | CASSLKIGVNYGYTF
TRBD1 | TRBJ2-6 | TRBV6-2/TRBV6-3 | . | TGTGCCAGCAGTTACTCGTCCGACAGGGACTCTGGGGCCAACGTCCTGACTTTC | CASSYSSDRDSGANVLTF
. | TRBJ1-2 | TRBV27 | . | TGTGCCAGCAGTCCCGACTCCTCGGATGGCTACACCTTC | CASSPDSSDGYTF
TRBD2 | TRBJ2-1 | TRBV20-1 | . | TGCAGTGCTAGAGATACTAGCGGGGGAAGCTCCTACAATGAGCAGTTCTTC | CSARDTSGGSSYNEQFF
. | TRBJ1-2 | TRBV12-3/TRBV12-4 | few | TGTGCCAGCTCCCCGGCCTATGGCTACACCTTC | CASSPAYGYTF
. | TRBJ1-2 | TRBV28 | . | TGTGCCAGCAGTTTCGACCCCAAGGACTATGGCTACACCTTC | CASSFDPKDYGYTF
. | TRBJ1-2 | TRBV7-2 | many | TGTGCCAGCAGCTTAGGATCCAGGGCGGATGGCTACACCTTC | CASSLGSRADGYTF
TRBD1 | TRBJ1-1 | TRBV28 | . | TGTGCCAGCAGTTTTGGCCGCGGGACAGGGGGTATGAACACTGAAGCTTTCTTT | CASSFGRGTGGMNTEAFF
. | TRBJ2-2 | TRBV19 | . | TGTGCCAGTACAGTCGGGAACACCGGGGAGCTGTTTTTT | CASTVGNTGELFF
TRBD1 | TRBJ2-5 | TRBV10-3 | . | TGTGCCATCCGTGAGGGACAGTACCAAGAGACCCAGTACTTC | CAIREGQYQETQYF
. | TRBJ1-4 | TRBV4-1 | few | TGCGCCAGCACGAAAGGGGGTTCGGGACGGGATGAAAAACTGTTTTTT | CASTKGGSGRDEKLFF
. | TRBJ2-1 | TRBV10-2 | . | TGCGCCAGCAAGGCTGGCAACAATGAGCAGTTCTTC | CASKAGNNEQFF
TRBD2 | TRBJ2-7 | TRBV5-1 | . | TGCGCCAGCAGCTCCGGGACTAGCGGGAGAAGTCCGGACGAGCAGTACTTC | CASSSGTSGRSPDEQYF
. | TRBJ1-6 | TRBV7-6 | . | TGTGCCAGCAGCTTAGGCGCAGACTATAATTCACCCCTCCACTTT | CASSLGADYNSPLHF
TRBD2 | TRBJ2-1 | TRBV6-2/TRBV6-3 | few | TGTGCCAGCAGCCGCGGGACTAGCGGATCCAATGAGCAGTTCTTC | CASSRGTSGSNEQFF